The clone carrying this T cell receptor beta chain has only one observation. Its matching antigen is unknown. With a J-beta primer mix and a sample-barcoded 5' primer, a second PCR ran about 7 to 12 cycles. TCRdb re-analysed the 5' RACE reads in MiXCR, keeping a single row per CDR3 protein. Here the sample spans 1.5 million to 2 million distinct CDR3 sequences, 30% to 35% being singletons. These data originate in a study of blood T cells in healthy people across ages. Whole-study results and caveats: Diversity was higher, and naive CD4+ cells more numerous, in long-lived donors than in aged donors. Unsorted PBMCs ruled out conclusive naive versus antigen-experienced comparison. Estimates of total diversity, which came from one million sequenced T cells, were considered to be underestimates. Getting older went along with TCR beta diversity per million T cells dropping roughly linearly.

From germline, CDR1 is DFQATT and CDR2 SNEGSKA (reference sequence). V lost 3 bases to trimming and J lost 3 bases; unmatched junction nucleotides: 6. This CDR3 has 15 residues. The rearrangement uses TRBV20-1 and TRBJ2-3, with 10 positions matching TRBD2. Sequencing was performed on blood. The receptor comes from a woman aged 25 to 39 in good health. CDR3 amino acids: CSASPAGGWTDTQYF. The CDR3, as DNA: TGCAGTGCTAGCCCAGCGGGAGGGTGGACAGATACGCAGTATTTT.